A selection of T cell receptor beta chains follows, all from one sample in a study of early T cells in non-severe SARS-CoV-2 infection. Using its own MiXCR run on the 5' RACE reads, TCRdb lists one record per CDR3 protein. This sample has 100,000 to 150,000 distinct CDR3 sequences, with 15% found just once. Sequencing input: whole blood. The receptors come from an adult who was a healthcare worker with PCR-confirmed SARS-CoV-2 infection or an uninfected control (not recorded which). Each CDR3 is given with its conserved first and last residue. The D gene is left open where the match is weak. Clone size is given for some rows only: seen once, a few or many times, or a class if the clone is expanded.

NA | TRBV7-8 | many | CASSYGDMNTEAFF
NA | TRBV10-3 | few | CAISESPMVGSKETQYF
NA | TRBV25-1 | NA | CASSEATNQPQHF
TRBD1 | TRBV6-1 | many | CASLKDRVEETQYF
NA | TRBV7-9 | few | CASSLGSRAGTGELFF
NA | TRBV30 | NA | CAWSVARMNTEAFF
NA | TRBV29-1 | NA | CSVGTAYEQYF
NA | TRBV6-1 | NA | CASSEFGGYEQYF
NA | TRBV18 | NA | CASAETLSNQPQHF
NA | TRBV2 | few | CASTELDTQYF
NA | TRBV12-3/TRBV12-4 | few | CASSLKLGREQYF
NA | TRBV6-2/TRBV6-3 | few | CASSYLSKGRAWAANEKLFF
NA | TRBV29-1 | NA | CSVEGFGGSGYGYTF
TRBD1 | TRBV28 | NA | CASSLSGTGVVGGYTF
NA | TRBV5-4 | NA | CASSFPGGEKLFF
NA | TRBV6-6 | few | CASSLQGGYTF
NA | TRBV12-3/TRBV12-4 | NA | CASSFTSGGGKETQYF
TRBD2 | TRBV2 | few | CASSAGGSDTQYF
TRBD1 | TRBV12-3/TRBV12-4 | few | CASSSRGWGNEQYF
NA | TRBV18 | NA | CASSPYSTSGNTIYF
TRBD2 | TRBV5-1 | NA | CASSLASSGGTDTQYF
NA | TRBV6-2/TRBV6-3 | NA | CASRPEKLQETQYF
NA | TRBV5-1 | NA | CASSEVMNTEAFF
NA | TRBV3-1 | few | CASSLSTFIQNYGYTF
NA | TRBV10-2 | NA | CASDNTGELFF
NA | TRBV2 | few | CASSERRGYTDTQYF
NA | TRBV27 | many | CASSYRRYNEQFF
NA | TRBV12-3/TRBV12-4 | few | CASSPQTGLTEAFF
NA | TRBV29-1 | NA | CSVEELASDTQYF
TRBD1 | TRBV7-7 | few | CASSPGTGGEKLFF
TRBD1 | TRBV5-4 | NA | CASSSTGGGMDEQFF
TRBD1 | TRBV29-1 | few | CSVVPVGQGNQPQHF
NA | TRBV7-2 | few | CASSLRSYGYTF
TRBD2 | TRBV7-9 | few | CASRPPGLAITGELFF
NA | TRBV3-1 | NA | CASSTSPNQPQHF